This TCR beta chain was identified in a study of shared clonotypes between healthy human individuals. Points from the study as a whole: The study's rarefaction showed incomplete sorted-subset sequencing despite large depth. Larger richness was generally estimated for naive than memory subsets.

The CDR3 sequence is 14 residues long. Looked up from germline, CDR1 is SQVTM and CDR2 is ANQGSEA. The ends lost 6 bases at V and 3 bases at J; junction bases unmatched: 9. Method: immunoSEQ multiplex PCR; TCRdb's copy keeps in-frame clones and lacks some. The sample yields over a million clones, more than 75% seen once. This clone appeared many times. What it binds is not known. Other DNA sequences in this specimen translate into the identical CDR3. The TCR sequence derives from a man aged 18 to 29 in good health. Some clones in this sample may be carry-over from other donors' samples. The sequenced material came from memory CD4+ T cells from PBMCs. Subset reported: CD45RA-negative fraction. The chain uses TRBV29-1 and TRBJ1-1; 8 bases match TRBD1. The CDR3 region has the DNA TGCAGCGTAAAGAACAGGGGGATGGACACTGAAGCTTTCTTT. Encoded protein: CSVKNRGMDTEAFF.